The 2 T cell receptor beta chains presented below share a single source sample, sequenced in a study of molecular identifiers for immune sequencing clone quantification. Each CDR3 protein is one row after TCRdb ran MiXCR on the PCR reads. The table includes 490,000 or so distinct CDR3 sequences, around 21% detected once. Material: naive CD8+ T cells from blood, with Jurkat cell RNA spiked in. Described subset: FACS-sorted CD8+CD4-CCR7+CD45RA+ naive T cells. The origin of the receptors is a human donor in good health. Some libraries in this study had Jurkat cell RNA spiked in.

The sample holds many counts of this clonotype. The rearrangement joins TRBV27 to TRBJ2-7; 7 bases line up with TRBD1. The trim removed 3 bases at V and 2 bases at J, leaving 4 bases unmatched. In germline, CDR1 is MNHEY, CDR2 SMNVEV (reference sequence). CDR3 size: 14 residues. For the CDR3, the DNA is TGTGCCAGCAGTTTTGAGGGGGCCCCCTACGAGCAGTACTTC. Translated: CASSFEGAPYEQYF.

This clonotype was found many times. The rearrangement links TRBV29-1 to TRBJ2-4; a weak D match, TRBD1 (5 bases). V was pared by 4 bases and J by 2 bases, with 12 bases between. Per the germline V gene, CDR1 is SQVTM and CDR2 is ANQGSEA. The CDR3 loop spans 14 amino acids. In nucleotides, the CDR3 is TGCAGCGTTGCTGGTCAGGGTTCCAAAAACATTCAGTACTTC. This sequence encodes CSVAGQGSKNIQYF. Combining the CDR3 with reference TRBV29-1 and TRBJ2-4 gives the whole variable domain SAVISQKPSRDICQRGTSLTIQCQVDSQVTMMFWYRQQPGQSLTLIATANQGSEATYESGFVIDKFPISRPNLTFSTLTVSNMSPEDSSIYLCSVAGQGSKNIQYFGAGTRLSVL.